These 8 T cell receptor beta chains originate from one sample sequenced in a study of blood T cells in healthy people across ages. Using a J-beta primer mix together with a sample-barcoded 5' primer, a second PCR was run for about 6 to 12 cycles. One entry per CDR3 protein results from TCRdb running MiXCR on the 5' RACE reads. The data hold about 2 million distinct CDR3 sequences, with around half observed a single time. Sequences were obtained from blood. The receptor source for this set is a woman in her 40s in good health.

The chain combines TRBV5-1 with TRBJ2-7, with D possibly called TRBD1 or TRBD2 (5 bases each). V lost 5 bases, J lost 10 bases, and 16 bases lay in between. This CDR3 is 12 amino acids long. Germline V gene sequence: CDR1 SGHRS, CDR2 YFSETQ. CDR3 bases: TGCGCCAGCAGGACTACTGTTGGGGCCCAGTACTTC. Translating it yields CASRTTVGAQYF.

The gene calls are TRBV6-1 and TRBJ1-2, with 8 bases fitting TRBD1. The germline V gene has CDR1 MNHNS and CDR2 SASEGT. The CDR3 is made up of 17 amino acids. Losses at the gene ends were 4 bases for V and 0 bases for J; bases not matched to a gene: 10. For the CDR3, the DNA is TGTGCCAGCAGTGGCCCTGGACAGGGAATGTCTAACTATGGCTACACCTTC. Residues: CASSGPGQGMSNYGYTF.

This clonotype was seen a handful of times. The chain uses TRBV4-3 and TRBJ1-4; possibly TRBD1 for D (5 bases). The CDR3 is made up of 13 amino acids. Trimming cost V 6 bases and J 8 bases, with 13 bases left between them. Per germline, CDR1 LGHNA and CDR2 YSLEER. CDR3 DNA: TGCGCCAGCAGGGCCCAGGGAGGCGAAAAACTGTTTTTT. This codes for CASRAQGGEKLFF.

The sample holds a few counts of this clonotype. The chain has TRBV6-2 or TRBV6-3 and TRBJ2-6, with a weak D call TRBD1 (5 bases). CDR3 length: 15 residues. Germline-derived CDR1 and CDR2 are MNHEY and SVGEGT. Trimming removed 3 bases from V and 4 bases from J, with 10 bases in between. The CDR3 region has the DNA TGTGCCAGCAGTTATATGGGGCGCGGGGCCAACGTCCTGACTTTC. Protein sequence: CASSYMGRGANVLTF.

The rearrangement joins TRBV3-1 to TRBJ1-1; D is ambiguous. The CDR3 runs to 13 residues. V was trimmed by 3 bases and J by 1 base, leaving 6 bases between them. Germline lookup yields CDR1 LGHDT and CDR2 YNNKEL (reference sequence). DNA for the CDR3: TGTGCCAGCAGCCATGCCAGGAACACTGAAGCTTTCTTT. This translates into CASSHARNTEAFF.

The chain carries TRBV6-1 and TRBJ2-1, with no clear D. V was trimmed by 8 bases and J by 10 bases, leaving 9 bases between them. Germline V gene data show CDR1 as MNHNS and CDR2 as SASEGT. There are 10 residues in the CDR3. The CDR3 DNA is TGTGCCAGCCCTCCTCCCGAGCAGTTCTTC. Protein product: CASPPPEQFF.

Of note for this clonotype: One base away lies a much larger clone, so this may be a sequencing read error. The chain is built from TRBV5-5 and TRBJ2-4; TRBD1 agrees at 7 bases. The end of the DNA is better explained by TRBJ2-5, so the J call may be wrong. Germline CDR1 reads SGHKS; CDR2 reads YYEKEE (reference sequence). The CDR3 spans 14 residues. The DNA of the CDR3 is TGTGCCAGCAGCTCGGGACAGCGAAAAGAGACCCAGTACTTC. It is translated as CASSSGQRKETQYF.

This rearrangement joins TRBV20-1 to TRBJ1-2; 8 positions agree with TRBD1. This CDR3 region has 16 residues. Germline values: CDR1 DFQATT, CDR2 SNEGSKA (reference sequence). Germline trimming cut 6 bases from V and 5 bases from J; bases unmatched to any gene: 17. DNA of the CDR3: TGCAGTGCGCATTGGGATAAGACAGGGGAGAAGTATGGCTACACCTTC. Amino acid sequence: CSAHWDKTGEKYGYTF.